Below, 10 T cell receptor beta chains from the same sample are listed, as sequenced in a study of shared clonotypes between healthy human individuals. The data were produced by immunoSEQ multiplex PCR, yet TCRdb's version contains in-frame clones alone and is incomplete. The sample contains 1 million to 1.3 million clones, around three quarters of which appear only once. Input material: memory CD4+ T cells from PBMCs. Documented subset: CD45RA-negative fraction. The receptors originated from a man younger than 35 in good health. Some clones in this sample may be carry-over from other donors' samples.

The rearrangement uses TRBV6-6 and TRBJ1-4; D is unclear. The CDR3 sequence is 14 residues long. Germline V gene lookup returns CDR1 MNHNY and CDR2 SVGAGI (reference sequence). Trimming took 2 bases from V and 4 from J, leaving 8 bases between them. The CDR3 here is CASSYPMGNEKLFF. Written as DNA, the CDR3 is TGTGCCAGCAGTTACCCGATGGGTAATGAAAAACTGTTTTTT.

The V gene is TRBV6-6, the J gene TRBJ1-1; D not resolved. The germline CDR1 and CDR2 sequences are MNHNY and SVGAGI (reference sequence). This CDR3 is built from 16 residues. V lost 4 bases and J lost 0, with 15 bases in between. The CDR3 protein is CASSSGRTVLNTEAFF. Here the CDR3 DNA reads TGTGCCAGCAGTTCCGGCCGGACCGTGTTGAACACTGAAGCTTTCTTT.

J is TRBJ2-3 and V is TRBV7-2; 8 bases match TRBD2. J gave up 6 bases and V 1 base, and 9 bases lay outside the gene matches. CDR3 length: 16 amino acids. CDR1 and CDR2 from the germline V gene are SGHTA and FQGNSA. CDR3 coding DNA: TGTGCCAGCAGCTTAGGACGGGGGGGGTTAGTGGATACGCAGTATTTT. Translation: CASSLGRGGLVDTQYF. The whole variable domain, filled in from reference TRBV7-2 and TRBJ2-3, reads GAGVSQSPSNKVTEKGKDVELRCDPISGHTALYWYRQSLGQGLEFLIYFQGNSAPDKSGLPSDRFSAERTGGSVSTLTIQRTQQEDSAVYLCASSLGRGGLVDTQYFGPGTRLTVL.

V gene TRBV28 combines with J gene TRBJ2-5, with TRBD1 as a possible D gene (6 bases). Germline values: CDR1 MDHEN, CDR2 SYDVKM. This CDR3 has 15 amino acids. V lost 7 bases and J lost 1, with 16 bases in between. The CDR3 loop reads CASTPGQDSQETQYF. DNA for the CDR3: TGTGCCAGCACCCCCGGCCAGGACAGCCAAGAGACCCAGTACTTC.

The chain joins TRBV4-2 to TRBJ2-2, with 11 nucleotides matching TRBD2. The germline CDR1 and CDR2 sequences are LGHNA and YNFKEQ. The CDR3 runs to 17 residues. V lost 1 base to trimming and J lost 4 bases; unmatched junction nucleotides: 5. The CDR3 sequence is CASSQAHLAGGTGELFF. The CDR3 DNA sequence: TGTGCCAGCAGCCAAGCCCATCTAGCGGGAGGCACCGGGGAGCTGTTTTTT.

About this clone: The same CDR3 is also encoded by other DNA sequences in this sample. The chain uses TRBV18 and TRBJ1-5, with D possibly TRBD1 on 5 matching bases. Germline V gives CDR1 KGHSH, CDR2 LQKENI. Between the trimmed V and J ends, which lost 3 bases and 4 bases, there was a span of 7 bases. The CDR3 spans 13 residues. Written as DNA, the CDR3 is TGTGCCAGCTCACCCGACAGTAATCAGCCCCAGCATTTT. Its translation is CASSPDSNQPQHF.

The CDR3, as DNA: TGCGCCAGCAGCTTGGGTCGACAGCTGAACACTGAAGCTTTCTTT. This sequence encodes CASSLGRQLNTEAFF. The chain uses TRBV5-1 and TRBJ1-1; D might be TRBD1 (5 bases). V lost 0 bases and J 0 bases, leaving 9 bases between the germline ends. There are 15 residues in the CDR3. Germline values: CDR1 SGHRS, CDR2 YFSETQ.

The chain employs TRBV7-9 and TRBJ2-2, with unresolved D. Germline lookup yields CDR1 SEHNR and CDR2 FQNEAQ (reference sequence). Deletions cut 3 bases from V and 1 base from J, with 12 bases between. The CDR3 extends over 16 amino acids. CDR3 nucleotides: TGTGCCAGCAGCTTTCAAAGCGTGTGGAACACCGGGGAGCTGTTTTTT. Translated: CASSFQSVWNTGELFF.

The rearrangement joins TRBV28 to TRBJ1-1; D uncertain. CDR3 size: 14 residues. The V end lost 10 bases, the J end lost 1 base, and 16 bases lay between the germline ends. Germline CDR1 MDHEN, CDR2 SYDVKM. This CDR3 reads CATCPPRPNTEAFF. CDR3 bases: TGTGCCACCTGCCCTCCGCGACCGAACACTGAAGCTTTCTTT.

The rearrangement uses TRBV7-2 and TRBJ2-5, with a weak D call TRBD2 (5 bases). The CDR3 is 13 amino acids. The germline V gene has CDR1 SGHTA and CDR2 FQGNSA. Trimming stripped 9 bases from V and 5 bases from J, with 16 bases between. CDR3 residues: CASGRSRGETQYF. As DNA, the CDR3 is TGTGCCAGTGGGCGCTCGAGAGGGGAGACCCAGTACTTC.